The 8 T cell receptor beta chains below were found in one sample sequenced in a study of blood T cells in healthy people across ages. The authors ran a second PCR of about 6 to 11 cycles using a sample-barcoded 5' primer and a J-beta primer mix. TCRdb processed the 5' RACE reads anew with MiXCR; each CDR3 protein has one entry. The table lists under 2 million distinct CDR3 sequences, 34% of them singletons. Material: blood. The receptors were sampled from a woman aged 25 to 39 in good health.

This clonotype was recorded only once. A much larger clone differs from this one at a single base, so this may be a read error. The chain combines TRBV4-2 with TRBJ2-1; 8 bases are a match to TRBD1. The CDR3 is made up of 16 amino acids. Germline V gene sequence: CDR1 LGHNA, CDR2 YNFKEQ. The V gene end was trimmed by 0 bases and the J gene end by 6 bases; junction bases not matched to a gene: 7. The CDR3 DNA is TGTGCCAGCAGCCAAGAAGGGACAGGAATGGTCAATGAGCAGTTCTTC. Residues: CASSQEGTGMVNEQFF.

Comment on this clonotype: Sequence at one end of the junction differs from germline and may be a read error. The chain couples TRBV4-1 to TRBJ1-2; 7 bases align to TRBD1. Per germline, CDR1 MGHRA and CDR2 YSYEKL. This CDR3 has 14 residues. The CDR3 sequence: CASSQAGQSYGYTF. CDR3 in DNA: TGCGCCAGCAGTCAAGCGGGACAGAGCTATGGCTACACCTTC.

J is TRBJ1-1 and V is TRBV7-9; D remains unclear. The V end lost 0 bases, the J end lost 5 bases, and 7 bases lay between the germline ends. From germline, CDR1 is SEHNR and CDR2 FQNEAQ (reference sequence). The CDR3 spans 13 residues. The CDR3 bases are TGTGCCAGCAGCTTAGCCGGATGGACTGAAGCTTTCTTT. As protein: CASSLAGWTEAFF.

This clonotype has just a few counts. The chain links TRBV4-1 to TRBJ1-4; D remains ambiguous. This CDR3 has 15 residues. Germline V gives CDR1 MGHRA, CDR2 YSYEKL. The V end was cut by 3 bases, the J end by 0 bases, with 8 bases between. The CDR3: CASSHREATNEKLFF. In DNA form, the CDR3 reads TGCGCCAGCAGCCATCGGGAGGCAACTAATGAAAAACTGTTTTTT.

Worth noting for this clonotype: This may come from a read error, since a much larger clone is one base off. The V call is TRBV27, the J call TRBJ2-1, with 9 bases lining up with TRBD2. The V gene's germline CDR1 is MNHEY and CDR2 SMNVEV (reference sequence). The CDR3 is 15 amino acids. The CDR3 loop is CASARTSVPYDEQFF. The CDR3 DNA reads TGTGCCAGCGCGCGGACTAGCGTCCCCTACGATGAGCAGTTCTTC.

Only a few counts were recorded for this clonotype. The rearrangement uses TRBV6-2 or TRBV6-3 and TRBJ2-1, with 11 bases matching TRBD2. The germline V gene has CDR1 MNHEY and CDR2 SVGEGT. V was pared by 4 bases and J by 7 bases, with 12 bases of the junction left unmatched. The CDR3 covers 17 residues. The CDR3 reads CASSFYPLAGVQNEQFF. For the CDR3, the DNA is TGTGCCAGCAGTTTCTATCCACTAGCGGGAGTACAGAATGAGCAGTTCTTC.

V gene TRBV6-6 combines with J gene TRBJ2-3; 9 bases match TRBD2. Trimming at V came to 2 bases and at J to 2 bases, leaving 2 bases not matched to a gene. Germline loops: CDR1 MNHNY, CDR2 SVGAGI (reference sequence). CDR3 length: 15 residues. The CDR3, as DNA: TGTGCCAGCAGTTACCTAGCGGGACCCACAGATACGCAGTATTTT. Translating it yields CASSYLAGPTDTQYF.

Points on this clonotype: This CDR3 fails to terminate in the conserved phenylalanine or tryptophan, so it likely reflects a read error. This rearrangement joins TRBV11-2 to TRBJ2-1; 10 nucleotides agree with TRBD2. The germline V gene has CDR1 SGHAT and CDR2 FQNNGV. J lost 7 bases, V lost 5 bases, and 8 bases had no gene match. The CDR3 has 15 residues. The CDR3 DNA follows: TGTGCCAGCAGCCCATTACTAGCGGGAAGGAATGAGCAGTTCTTA. Residues: CASSPLLAGRNEQFL.